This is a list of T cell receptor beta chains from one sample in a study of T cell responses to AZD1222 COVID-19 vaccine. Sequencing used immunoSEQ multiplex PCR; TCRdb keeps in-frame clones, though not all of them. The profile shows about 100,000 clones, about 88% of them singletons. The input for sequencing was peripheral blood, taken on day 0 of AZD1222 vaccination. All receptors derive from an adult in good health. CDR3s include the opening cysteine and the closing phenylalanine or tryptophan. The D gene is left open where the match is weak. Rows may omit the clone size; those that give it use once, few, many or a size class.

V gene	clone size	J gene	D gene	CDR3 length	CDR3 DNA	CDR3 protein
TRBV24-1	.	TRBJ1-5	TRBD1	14	TGTGCCACCTCGACAGGGGCTAGCAATCAGCCCCAGCATTTT	CATSTGASNQPQHF
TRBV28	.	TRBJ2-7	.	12	TGTGCCAGCAGTATCCTAGCCTACGAGCAGTACTTC	CASSILAYEQYF
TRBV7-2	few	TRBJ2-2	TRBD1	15	TGTGCCAGCAGTTTCGACAGGGGAGGCACCGGGGAGCTGTTTTTT	CASSFDRGGTGELFF
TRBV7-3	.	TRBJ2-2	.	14	TGTGCCAGCAGTCTAAGGAGGGGTTTCGGGGAGCTGTTTTTT	CASSLRRGFGELFF
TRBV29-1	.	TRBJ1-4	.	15	TGCAGCGTTGAGGTGGTCGGGGGCATGGGTGAAAAACTGTTTTTT	CSVEVVGGMGEKLFF
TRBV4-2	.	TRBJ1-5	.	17	TGTGCCAGCAGCCAAGGGGGGTGGGGGCAGAACAATCAGCCCCAGCATTTT	CASSQGGWGQNNQPQHF
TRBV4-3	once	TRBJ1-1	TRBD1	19	TGCGCCAGCAGCCAAAATCACGGGACAGGGTCGCCCCCTGGCACTGAAGCTTTCTTT	CASSQNHGTGSPPGTEAFF
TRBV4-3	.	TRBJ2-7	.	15	TGCGCCAGCAGCCAAGGGAGGGCCGGATTCAACGAGCAGTACTTC	CASSQGRAGFNEQYF
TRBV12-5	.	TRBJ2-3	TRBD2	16	TGTGCTAGTGGTTTGGCCGAGCGGGAGGTTACAGATACGCAGTATTTT	CASGLAEREVTDTQYF
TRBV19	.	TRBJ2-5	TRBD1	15	TGTGCCAGTAGTTGGGGACAGGGGATCCAAGAGACCCAGTACTTC	CASSWGQGIQETQYF
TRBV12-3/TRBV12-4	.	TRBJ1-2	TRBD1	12	TGTGCCAGCAGTTCGGGACAGAGGGGCTACACCTTC	CASSSGQRGYTF
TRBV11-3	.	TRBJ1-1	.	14	TGTGCCAGCAGCTTAGGATCCTTACTGAGGGGAGCTTTCTTT	CASSLGSLLRGAFF
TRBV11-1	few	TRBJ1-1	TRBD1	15	TGTGCCAGCAGATCTCCGGGACAGGGATGGCCTGAAGCTTTCTTT	CASRSPGQGWPEAFF
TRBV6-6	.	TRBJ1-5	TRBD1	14	TGTGCCAGCATCCAACAGGGGTCGGGTCAGCCCCAGCATTTT	CASIQQGSGQPQHF
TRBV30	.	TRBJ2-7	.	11	TGTGCCTGGCGCCGAACCTACGAGCAGTACTTC	CAWRRTYEQYF
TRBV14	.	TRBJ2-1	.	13	TGTGCCAGCAGCCAAGGGTCCTACAATGAGCAGTTCTTC	CASSQGSYNEQFF
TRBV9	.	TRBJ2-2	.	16	TGTGCCAGCAGCCCCAATGCCCCAGGGGACACCGGGGAGCTGTTTTTT	CASSPNAPGDTGELFF
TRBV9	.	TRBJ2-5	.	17	TGTGCCAGCAGCCAGGGAGGGGACAGTGTATACCAAGAGACCCAGTACTTC	CASSQGGDSVYQETQYF
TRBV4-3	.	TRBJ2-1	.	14	TGCGCCAGCAGCCAAGAAGTCCCCCATCGCGAGCAGTTCTTC	CASSQEVPHREQFF
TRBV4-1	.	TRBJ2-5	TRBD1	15	TGCGCCAGCAGCCGCGGACAGGCTGCTCAAGAGACCCAGTACTTC	CASSRGQAAQETQYF
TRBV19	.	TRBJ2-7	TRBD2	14	TGTGCCAGTAGTATTGGAGCGGGGCCCAACGAGCAGTACTTC	CASSIGAGPNEQYF
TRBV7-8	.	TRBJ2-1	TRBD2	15	TGTGCCAGCAGCTTAGGGCTAGCGGGTTACAATGAGCAGTTCTTC	CASSLGLAGYNEQFF
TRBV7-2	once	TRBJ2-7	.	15	TGTGCCAGCAGCTTAGGGTCCTTAGCCCTTAACGAGCAGTACTTC	CASSLGSLALNEQYF
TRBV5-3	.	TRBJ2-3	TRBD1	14	TGTGCCAGAAGCTTGTACAGGGGATTTGATACGCAGTATTTT	CARSLYRGFDTQYF
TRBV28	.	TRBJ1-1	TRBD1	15	TGTGCCAGCAGTTCGCCGGGACAGCTGAACACTGAAGCTTTCTTT	CASSSPGQLNTEAFF
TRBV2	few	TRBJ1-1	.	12	TGTGCCAGCCTACAAGCGAACACTGAAGCTTTCTTT	CASLQANTEAFF
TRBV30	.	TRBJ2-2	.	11	TGTGCCTGGAAGGAGGCCGGGGAGCTGTTTTTT	CAWKEAGELFF
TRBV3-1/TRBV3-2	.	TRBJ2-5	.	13	TGTGCCAGCAGCCAAGATCTGCCTCCCCCCCAGTACTTC	CASSQDLPPPQYF
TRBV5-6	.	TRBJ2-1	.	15	TGTGCCAGCAGCCCCCAAGCTACGTCCTACAATGAGCAGTTCTTC	CASSPQATSYNEQFF
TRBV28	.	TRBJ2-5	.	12	TGTGCCAGCAACGAACAGGGCGAGACCCAGTACTTC	CASNEQGETQYF
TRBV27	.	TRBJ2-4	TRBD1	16	TGTGCCAGCAGTTTATGGGCCACAGGGGTTCAAAACATTCAGTACTTC	CASSLWATGVQNIQYF
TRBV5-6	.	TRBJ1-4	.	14	TGTGCCAGCAGCCAAGCCACCACTAATGAAAAACTGTTTTTT	CASSQATTNEKLFF
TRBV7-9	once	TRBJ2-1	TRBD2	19	TGTGCCAGCAGACGACACCCGGGACTAGCGGACGATATGGATAATGAGCAGTTCTTC	CASRRHPGLADDMDNEQFF
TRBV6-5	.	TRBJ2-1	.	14	TGTGCCAGCAGTTCCGTCGTAGGGGCCAATGAGCAGTTCTTC	CASSSVVGANEQFF
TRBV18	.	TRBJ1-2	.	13	TGTGCCAGCTCTCCCGACGAATACTATGGCTACACCTTC	CASSPDEYYGYTF
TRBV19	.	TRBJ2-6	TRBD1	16	TGTGCCAGTAGTGCGACAGGGGTCTCGGCGGCCAACGTCCTGACTTTC	CASSATGVSAANVLTF
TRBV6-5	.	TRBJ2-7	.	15	TGTGCCAGCAGTTACTCGAGGCTAGCAGGGTACGAGCAGTACTTC	CASSYSRLAGYEQYF
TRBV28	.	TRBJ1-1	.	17	TGTGCCAGCAGTTTTTGGGGGGTGAGGGAAAAGAACACTGAAGCTTTCTTT	CASSFWGVREKNTEAFF
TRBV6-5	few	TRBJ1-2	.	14	TGTGCGAGCACCCTCCTTGAGGGTGATTATGGCTACACCTTC	CASTLLEGDYGYTF
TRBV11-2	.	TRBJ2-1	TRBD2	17	TGTGCCAGCAGCCCCGGGACTAGCGGGAGGAGGCCCCATGAGCAGTTCTTC	CASSPGTSGRRPHEQFF
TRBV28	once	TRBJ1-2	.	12	TGTGCCAGCAGTCCCTCTAACTATGGCTACACCTTC	CASSPSNYGYTF
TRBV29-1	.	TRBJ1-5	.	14	TGCAGCGTGGGGTCGGGGGGGAGCAATCAGCCCCAGCATTTT	CSVGSGGSNQPQHF